One T cell receptor beta chain is described in this entry. The data are from a study of T cells in Graves' hyperthyroidism and ophthalmopathy. The TCR beta CDR3 regions underwent amplification using RNA transcripts as the source. Primed by the HTBI set, a first-round RT-PCR was run on the TCR CDR3. TCRdb fed the multiplex PCR reads into MiXCR, producing one record per CDR3 protein. In the table there are 450,000 to 700,000 distinct CDR3 sequences, around 46% of which are singletons. V was clipped by 7 bases and J by 5 bases, with 8 bases between them. Germline V gene lookup returns CDR1 SQVTM and CDR2 ANQGSEA. CDR3 length: 11 amino acids.

This clonotype originated in a woman aged 18-29 years with Graves' hyperthyroidism. The chain uses TRBV29-1 and TRBJ2-2, with D possibly matching TRBD2 (5 bases). The sequencing sample was made of peripheral blood or thyroid tissue (not recorded which). CDR3 sequence (DNA): TGCAGCGGGAGGATGACCGGGGAGCTGTTTTTT. It specifies CSGRMTGELFF.